The 8 T cell receptor beta chains presented below share a single source sample, sequenced in a study of T cell clonality in common variable immunodeficiency. Study outcomes and limitations: Reportedly, TCR beta sequences from common variable immunodeficiency showed fewer deletions and N-nucleotide insertions.

Their antigens remain unidentified. Produced via immunoSEQ multiplex PCR; TCRdb's table is partial and in-frame only. The data show around 24,000 clones, with none appearing a single time. The specimen sequenced was peripheral blood mononuclear cells. Receptor source: a human donor with common variable immunodeficiency.

This clone was recorded at least ten times. The read falls 3 residues short of the CDR3 end, and the missing part is taken from the germline J gene. The chain links TRBV30 to TRBJ2-7, with D possibly TRBD1 on 6 matching bases. Germline V gives CDR1 GTSNPN, CDR2 SVGIG (reference sequence). Trimming took off 8 bases at V and 3 bases at J, with 17 bases between the two ends. This CDR3 has 13 amino acids. The DNA read from the CDR3 is TGTGCCAGTAGTACGGACAGCCTCTACGAG. Protein: CASSTDSLYE. The entire CDR3 protein reads CASSTDSLYEQYF.

Of note for this clone: The CDR3 end falls 3 residues outside the read, so it is completed with the germline J gene. The chain has TRBV2 and TRBJ1-5, with D maybe TRBD1 (5 bases). V was trimmed by 3 bases and J by 3 bases, leaving 9 bases between them. CDR3 length: 14 residues. CDR1 is SNHLY and CDR2 is FYNNEI in the germline V gene. CDR3 in amino acids: CASSEEGLNQPQHF. The sequenced part of the CDR3 DNA is TGTGCCAGCAGTGAGGAGGGACTCAATCAGCCC. Looking up the rest from reference TRBV2 and TRBJ1-5 gives the full variable domain: EPEVTQTPSHQVTQMGQEVILRCVPISNHLYFYWYRQILGQKVEFLVSFYNNEISEKSEIFDDQFSVERPDGSNFTLKIRSTKLEDSAMYFCASSEEGLNQPQHFGDGTRLSIL.

Ten or more counts support this clone. The read ends 3 residues shy of where the CDR3 ends; the end is completed using the germline J gene. V gene TRBV7-2 combines with J gene TRBJ2-1; 7 nucleotides line up with TRBD1. Germline CDR1 reads SGHTA; CDR2 reads FQGNSA. The CDR3 runs 14 residues. The V gene end was trimmed by 5 bases and the J gene end by 5 bases; junction bases not matched to a gene: 6. CDR3 DNA (partial): TGTGCCAGCAGCCAGAGACAGGGAAACAATGAG. It codes for CASSQRQGNNE. The entire CDR3 is CASSQRQGNNEQFF.

Remarks on this clone: Read sequence stops 3 residues before the CDR3 end, and the germline J gene provides the missing end. V and J are TRBV19 and TRBJ2-1; 8 bases match TRBD2. Germline values: CDR1 LNHDA, CDR2 SQIVND (reference sequence). Trimming cost V 1 base and J 7 bases; bases outside gene matches: 0. The CDR3 spans 13 residues. The chain's CDR3 is CASSIVAGNEQFF. The CDR3 DNA, read in part, is TGTGCCAGTAGTATAGTAGCGGGGAATGAG.

This clone appeared a few times. The CDR3 end is not reached by the read, which stops 3 residues before it; the germline J gene fills it in. J is TRBJ1-6 and V is TRBV2; possibly TRBD1 for D (5 bases). V was pared by 4 bases and J by 6 bases, with 10 bases between. In germline, CDR1 is SNHLY, CDR2 FYNNEI. The CDR3 has 14 residues. CDR3 in amino acids: CASSVDNSNSPLHF. The CDR3 DNA, read in part, is TGTGCCAGCAGTGTGGACAACTCTAATTCACCC.

This clone has a count of ten or more. The read gets to within 3 residues of the CDR3 end, and the germline J gene fills in the rest. This chain connects TRBV30 to TRBJ1-5, with 7 positions matching TRBD1. Per germline, CDR1 GTSNPN and CDR2 SVGIG (reference sequence). CDR3 size: 15 residues. Germline trimming cut 2 bases from V and 4 bases from J; bases unmatched to any gene: 8. Incomplete CDR3 DNA: TGTGCCTGGAGTCCTCCGGACAGGTTGAATCAGCCC. The encoded protein is CAWSPPDRLNQP. The whole CDR3 is CAWSPPDRLNQPQHF.

This clone was seen ten or more times. The read is 3 residues too short to cover the CDR3 end, so that end is filled in from the germline J gene. This chain connects TRBV18 to TRBJ2-1; no firm D call. Germline V CDR1 and CDR2: KGHSH, LQKENI. The CDR3 has 14 amino acids. Deletions cut 5 bases from V and 0 bases from J, with 8 bases between. CDR3 sequence: CASSLTASYNEQFF. Incomplete CDR3 DNA: TGTGCCAGCTCATTAACAGCCTCCTACAATGAG.

This clone was observed many times. The read terminates 3 residues ahead of where the CDR3 ends, so the germline J gene completes it. The chain combines TRBV19 with TRBJ2-3, with 7 bases fitting TRBD1. Germline V lookup: CDR1 LNHDA, CDR2 SQIVND (reference sequence). The CDR3 extends over 13 amino acids. J lost 1 base, V lost 11 bases, and 6 bases had no gene match. The part of the CDR3 DNA that was read is TGTGCCGCACAGGGGTGGGGCACAGATACG. Protein sequence: CAAQGWGTDT. The complete CDR3 protein is CAAQGWGTDTQYF.